This TCR beta chain derives from a study of T cell responses to AZD1222 COVID-19 vaccine. Study results and caveats: Following two doses of AZD1222, Spike-specific TCR breadth and depth rose. It was only after the peak T cell response that any repertoires were sampled. Just a handful of AZD1222 recipients tested seropositive at baseline.

On this clone itself: What it recognizes is unknown.

The method was immunoSEQ multiplex PCR; TCRdb's version includes in-frame clones alone and lacks a portion of them. The sample lists about 99,000 clones; around 86% were seen once. Per germline, CDR1 LGHDT and CDR2 YNNKEL (reference sequence). The CDR3 runs 13 residues. V lost 1 base and J lost 8, with 12 bases in between. The origin of this receptor is an adult who received the MenACWY meningococcal vaccine as a control. This sample comprised peripheral blood, obtained 28 days after the second dose of the MenACWY control vaccine. The chain employs TRBV3-1 (or the pseudogene TRBV3-2) and TRBJ2-7, with D possibly matching TRBD1 (6 bases). The CDR3 DNA reads TGTGCCAGCAGCCAAGTTCGGACAGATAAGCAGTACTTC. It translates to CASSQVRTDKQYF.